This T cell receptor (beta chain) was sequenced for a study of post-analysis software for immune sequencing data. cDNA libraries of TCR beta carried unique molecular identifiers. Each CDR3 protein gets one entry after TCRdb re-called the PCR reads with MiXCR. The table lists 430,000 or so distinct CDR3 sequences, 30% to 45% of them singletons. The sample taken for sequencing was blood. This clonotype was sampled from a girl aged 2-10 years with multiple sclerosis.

The CDR3 loop is CASSFAQGTEAFF. For the CDR3, the DNA is TGTGCCAGCAGTTTCGCACAGGGAACTGAAGCTTTCTTT. The rearrangement links TRBV7-2 to TRBJ1-1; a possible D gene is TRBD1 (6 bases). V was shortened by 6 bases and J by 5 bases, with 13 bases between the two germline ends. This CDR3 is built from 13 residues. The germline CDR1 and CDR2 sequences are SGHTA and FQGNSA.